One T cell receptor (beta chain) is described in this entry. The antigen is undetermined. The CDR3 has 13 residues. This specimen comes from a study of cytotoxic CD8 clonotypes in ibrutinib-treated CLL. Study-wide context: Responses comprised 24 partial and 2 complete; at median around six years, approximately 15 remained remitted and about twelve progressed. Findings and limits, study-wide: Shared public clonotypes were rare, and on treatment they either got smaller or stayed the same.

Generated by immunoSEQ multiplex PCR, the TCRdb table keeps only in-frame clones and is missing some. The sample shows tens of thousands of clones, roughly three quarters of them seen only once. This chain joins TRBV21-1 and TRBJ2-3; the listed D gene, TRBD2, was not tested against the DNA. TRBV21-1 counts as a pseudogene. This TCR was sampled from a human donor with chronic lymphocytic leukemia. The source material was PBMCs, sampled after 12 months of ibrutinib treatment. CDR3 protein: CASSKVAGSAQYF. CDR3 bases: TGTGCCAGCAGCAAAGTGGCGGGAAGTGCGCAGTATTTT.